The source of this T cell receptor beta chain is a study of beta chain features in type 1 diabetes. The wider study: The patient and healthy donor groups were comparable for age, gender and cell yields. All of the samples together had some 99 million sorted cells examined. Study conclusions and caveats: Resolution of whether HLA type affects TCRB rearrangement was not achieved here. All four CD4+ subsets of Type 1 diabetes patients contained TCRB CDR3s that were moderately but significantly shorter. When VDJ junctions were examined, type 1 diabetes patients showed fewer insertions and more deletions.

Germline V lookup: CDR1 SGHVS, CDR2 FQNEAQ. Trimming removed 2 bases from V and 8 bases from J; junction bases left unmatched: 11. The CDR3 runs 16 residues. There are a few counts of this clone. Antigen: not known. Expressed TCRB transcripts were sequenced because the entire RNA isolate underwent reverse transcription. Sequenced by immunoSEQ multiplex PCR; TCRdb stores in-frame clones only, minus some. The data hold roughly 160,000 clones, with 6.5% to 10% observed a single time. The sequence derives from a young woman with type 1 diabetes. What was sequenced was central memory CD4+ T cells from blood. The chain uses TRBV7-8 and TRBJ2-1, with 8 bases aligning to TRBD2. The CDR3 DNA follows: TGTGCCAGCAGCTTATGGCCGGGGGGGCAGGGACATGAGCAGTTCTTC. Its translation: CASSLWPGGQGHEQFF.